This is a list of T cell receptor beta chains from one sample in a study of T cells in Graves' hyperthyroidism and ophthalmopathy. Via MiXCR, TCRdb re-called the multiplex PCR reads, giving one row per CDR3 protein. The data hold roughly 380,000 distinct CDR3 sequences, with about 15% observed a single time. Source material: blood. The receptors stem from a woman between 55 and 75 years old with Graves' hyperthyroidism. CDR3s leave out the opening cysteine and the closing phenylalanine or tryptophan. The D gene is left open where the match is weak.

d_gene	v_gene	j_gene	CDR3aa
NA	TRBV7-3	TRBJ1-6	ASSLGDRAPLH
NA	TRBV7-2	TRBJ2-3	ASSPQAGPTDTQY
NA	TRBV10-2	TRBJ1-1	ASMGLNTEAL
NA	TRBV19	TRBJ1-6	ASSIAGTDPVPLH
NA	TRBV7-2	TRBJ2-2	ASSFGTGMIVGELF
TRBD1	TRBV7-3	TRBJ1-2	ASSPFRTGGHGYT
NA	TRBV3-1	TRBJ2-4	ASSQGPDIQY
NA	TRBV30	TRBJ1-1	AWTRVGGSGTEAF
TRBD2	TRBV9	TRBJ2-7	ASSVDPAGGPGEQY
TRBD2	TRBV11-2	TRBJ2-3	ASSTARLAGGPVDTQY